These 3 T cell receptor beta chains were all obtained from the same sample, sequenced in a study of blood T cells in healthy people across ages. Sample-barcoded 5' priming and a J-beta primer mix drove a second PCR of 7 to 11 cycles. Via MiXCR, TCRdb re-called the 5' RACE reads, giving one row per CDR3 protein. The sample consists of more than 1.4 million distinct CDR3 sequences, 35% to 45% of them appearing once. The specimen was blood. The receptors shown here come from a woman aged 18-35 years in good health.

The sample holds one count of this clonotype. One end of the junction fails to match germline, which may point to a read error. The chain recombines TRBV6-5 with TRBJ2-2; possible D gene TRBD1, 6 bases. Germline loops: CDR1 MNHEY, CDR2 SVGAGI. The length of the CDR3 is 10 residues. The CDR3 region is CGGQCGELFF. CDR3 nucleotide sequence: TGCGGTGGACAGTGCGGGGAGCTGTTTTTT.

A note on this clonotype: An end of the junction differs from the germline gene, which may be a read error. The rearrangement joins TRBV5-5 to TRBJ2-7; the D is unclear. The CDR3 is 14 residues long. Germline V CDR1 and CDR2: SGHKS, YYEKEE (reference sequence). The CDR3, as DNA: TGTGCCGGCAGCTTGGTCCCAATCGCCTACGAGCAGTACTTC. Translation: CAGSLVPIAYEQYF.

This clonotype appeared once. This chain joins TRBV9 and TRBJ2-3, with TRBD1 matching over 7 bases. CDR1 is SGDLS and CDR2 is YYNGEE in the germline V gene. The CDR3 consists of 14 residues. J gave up 2 bases and V 7 bases, and 7 bases lay outside the gene matches. The CDR3 region is CASDVGGHTDTQYF. The CDR3 coding sequence is TGTGCCAGCGACGTAGGGGGCCACACAGATACGCAGTATTTT.